Each of the 5 T cell receptor beta chains below was sequenced from the same sample in a study of blood T cell repertoires in COVID-19 (dated by TCRdb to about 2020). The protocol used for the library was the immunoSEQ multiplex PCR assay. Sourced from immuneACCESS, this table was stored by TCRdb with only in-frame sequences that have V and J called. A share of the clones is absent; for the studies checked, an unresolved V gene accounts for under half, and the remainder has no known explanation. The sample table shows 200,000 or so clones, and roughly 80% are seen once. The ten largest clones add up to roughly 4.9% of the sample. The sequenced sample consisted of peripheral blood. The receptors originated from a human donor in a cohort sampled during active COVID-19.

This clone was picked up one time. J is TRBJ2-7 and V is TRBV28, with a weak D call TRBD1 (6 bases). CDR1 and CDR2 (germline): MDHEN, SYDVKM. Trimming shortened V by 10 bases and J by 7 bases, and 20 bases separated the two germline ends. CDR3 length equals 13 residues. The CDR3: CAIRSGQTGEQYF. DNA of the CDR3: TGTGCCATCCGATCGGGACAAACGGGGGAGCAGTACTTC.

The rearrangement uses TRBV7-2 and TRBJ2-3; the D gene is possibly TRBD1 (6 bases). The V gene's germline CDR1 is SGHTA and CDR2 FQGNSA. V lost 6 bases and J lost 1, with 17 bases in between. The CDR3 contains 16 residues. The CDR3 DNA follows: TGTGCCAGCAGACCTCTTCCCAGGGGACGCACAGATACGCAGTATTTT. Its protein is CASRPLPRGRTDTQYF.

The chain links TRBV6-6 to TRBJ2-1; TRBD2 matches 10 bases. Germline V gene data show CDR1 as MNHNY and CDR2 as SVGAGI (reference sequence). Unmatched junction bases numbered 5, after V lost 7 bases and J lost 5 bases. CDR3 length equals 14 residues. The CDR3 DNA reads TGTGCCAGCATTCGAGGGACTAGCGACAATGAGCAGTTCTTC. The encoded protein is CASIRGTSDNEQFF.

J is TRBJ1-1 and V is TRBV11-2, with D maybe TRBD1 (6 bases). This CDR3 spans 17 amino acids. The germline V gene encodes CDR1 SGHAT and CDR2 FQNNGV. Trimming stripped 1 base from V and 1 base from J, with 16 bases between. In DNA form, the CDR3 reads TGTGCCAGCAGCTTAGTTATCCGCGGGGGCGCGAACACTGAAGCTTTCTTT. This sequence encodes CASSLVIRGGANTEAFF. The variable domain in full, completed from reference TRBV11-2 and TRBJ1-1, reads EAGVAQSPRYKIIEKRQSVAFWCNPISGHATLYWYQQILGQGPKLLIQFQNNGVVDDSQLPKDRFSAERLKGVDSTLKIQPAKLEDSAVYLCASSLVIRGGANTEAFFGQGTRLTVV.

As regards this clone: This clone may be a read error of a much larger clone one base away. Different DNA sequences within this sample yield the same CDR3. This sequence joins TRBV5-1 and TRBJ2-7, with TRBD1 matching over 9 bases. Germline V gives CDR1 SGHRS, CDR2 YFSETQ. V was pared by 4 bases and J by 4 bases, with 3 bases of the junction left unmatched. CDR3 length: 13 amino acids. The CDR3 bases are TGCGCCAGCAGCGAGGACAGGGGATACGAGCAGTACTTC. Protein: CASSEDRGYEQYF.